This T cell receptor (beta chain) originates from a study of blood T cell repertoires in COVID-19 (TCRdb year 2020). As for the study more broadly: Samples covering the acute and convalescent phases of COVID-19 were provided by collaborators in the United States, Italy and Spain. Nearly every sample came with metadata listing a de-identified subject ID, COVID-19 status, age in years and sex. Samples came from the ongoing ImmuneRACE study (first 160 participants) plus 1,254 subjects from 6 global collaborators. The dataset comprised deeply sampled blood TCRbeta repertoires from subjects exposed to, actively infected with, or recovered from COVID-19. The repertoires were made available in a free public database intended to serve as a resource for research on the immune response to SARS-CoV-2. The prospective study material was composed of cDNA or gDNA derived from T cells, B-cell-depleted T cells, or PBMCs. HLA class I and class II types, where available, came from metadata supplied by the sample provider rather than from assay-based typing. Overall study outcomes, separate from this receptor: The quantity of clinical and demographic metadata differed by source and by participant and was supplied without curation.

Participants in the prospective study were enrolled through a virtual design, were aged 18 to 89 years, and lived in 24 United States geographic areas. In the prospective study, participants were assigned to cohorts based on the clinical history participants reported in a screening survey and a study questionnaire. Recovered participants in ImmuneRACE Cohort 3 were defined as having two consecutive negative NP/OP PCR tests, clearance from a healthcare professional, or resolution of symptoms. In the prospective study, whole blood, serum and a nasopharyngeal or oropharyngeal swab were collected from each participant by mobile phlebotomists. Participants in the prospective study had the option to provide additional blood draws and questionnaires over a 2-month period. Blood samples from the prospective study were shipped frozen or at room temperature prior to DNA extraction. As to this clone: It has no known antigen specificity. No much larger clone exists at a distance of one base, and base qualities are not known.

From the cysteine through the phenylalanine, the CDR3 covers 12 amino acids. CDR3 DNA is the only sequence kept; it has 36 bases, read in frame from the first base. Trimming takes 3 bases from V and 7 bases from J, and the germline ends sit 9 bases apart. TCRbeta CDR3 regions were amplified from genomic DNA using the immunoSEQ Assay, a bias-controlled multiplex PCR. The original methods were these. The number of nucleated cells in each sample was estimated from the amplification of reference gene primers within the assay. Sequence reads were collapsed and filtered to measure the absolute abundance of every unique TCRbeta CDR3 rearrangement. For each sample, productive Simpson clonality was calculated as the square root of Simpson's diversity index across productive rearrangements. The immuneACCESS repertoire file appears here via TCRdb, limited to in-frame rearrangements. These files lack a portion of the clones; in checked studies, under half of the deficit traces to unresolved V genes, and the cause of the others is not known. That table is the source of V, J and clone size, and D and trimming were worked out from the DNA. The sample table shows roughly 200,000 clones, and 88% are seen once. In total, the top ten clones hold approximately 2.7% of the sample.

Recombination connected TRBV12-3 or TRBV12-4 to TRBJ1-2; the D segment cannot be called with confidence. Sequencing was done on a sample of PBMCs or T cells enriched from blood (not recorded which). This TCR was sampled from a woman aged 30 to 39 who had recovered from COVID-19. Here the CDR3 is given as CASSLPAGGYTF. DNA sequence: TGTGCCAGCAGTTTGCCAGCGGGTGGCTACACCTTC.